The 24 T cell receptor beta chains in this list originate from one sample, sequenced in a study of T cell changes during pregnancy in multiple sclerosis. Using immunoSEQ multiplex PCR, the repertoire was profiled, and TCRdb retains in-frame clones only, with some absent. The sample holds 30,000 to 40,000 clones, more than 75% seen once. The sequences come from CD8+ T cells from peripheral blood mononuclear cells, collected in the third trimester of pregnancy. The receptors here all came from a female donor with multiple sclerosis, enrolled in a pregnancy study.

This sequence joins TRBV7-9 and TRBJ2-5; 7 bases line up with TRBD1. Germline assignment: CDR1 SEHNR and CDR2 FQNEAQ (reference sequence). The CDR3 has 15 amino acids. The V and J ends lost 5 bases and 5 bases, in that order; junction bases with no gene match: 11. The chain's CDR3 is CASSLPTRGFETQYF. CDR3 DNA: TGTGCCAGCAGCCTACCAACCAGGGGGTTTGAGACCCAGTACTTC.

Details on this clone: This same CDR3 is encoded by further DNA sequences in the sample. CDR3 protein: CASSQDGRGYSNQPQHF. The CDR3 DNA sequence: TGCGCCAGCAGCCAAGATGGCAGGGGATATAGCAATCAGCCCCAGCATTTT. The V gene is TRBV4-1, the J gene TRBJ1-5, with a weak D call TRBD1 (6 bases). CDR1 is MGHRA and CDR2 is YSYEKL in the germline V gene. The V end lost 0 bases, the J end lost 0 bases, and 12 bases lay between the germline ends. This CDR3 region has 17 residues.

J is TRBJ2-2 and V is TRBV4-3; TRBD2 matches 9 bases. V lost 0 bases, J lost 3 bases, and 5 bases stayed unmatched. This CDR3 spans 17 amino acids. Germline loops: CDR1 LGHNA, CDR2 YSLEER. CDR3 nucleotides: TGCGCCAGCAGCCAAGATCGGGCTAGCGGGGACACCGGGGAGCTGTTTTTT. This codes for CASSQDRASGDTGELFF.

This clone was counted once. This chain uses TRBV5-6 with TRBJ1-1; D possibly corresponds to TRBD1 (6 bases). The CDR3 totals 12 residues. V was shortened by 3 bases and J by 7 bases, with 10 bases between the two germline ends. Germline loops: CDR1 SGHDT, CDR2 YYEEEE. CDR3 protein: CASSSDRLEAFF. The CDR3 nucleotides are TGTGCCAGCAGCTCGGACAGACTTGAAGCTTTCTTT.

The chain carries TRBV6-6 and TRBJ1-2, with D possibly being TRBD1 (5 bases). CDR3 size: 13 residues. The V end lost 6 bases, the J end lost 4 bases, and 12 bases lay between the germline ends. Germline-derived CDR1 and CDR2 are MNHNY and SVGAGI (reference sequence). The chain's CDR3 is CASRDTGTYGYTF. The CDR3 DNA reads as TGTGCCAGCAGGGACACAGGAACCTATGGCTACACCTTC.

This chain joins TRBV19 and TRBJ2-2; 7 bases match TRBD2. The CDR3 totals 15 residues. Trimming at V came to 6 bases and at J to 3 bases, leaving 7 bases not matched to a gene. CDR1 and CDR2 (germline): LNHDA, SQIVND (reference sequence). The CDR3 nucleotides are TGTGCCAGTAGCTGGGTGGGGGGGGACACCGGGGAGCTGTTTTTT. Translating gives CASSWVGGDTGELFF.

The CDR3 loop reads CASSWEAYNEQFF. CDR3 bases: TGTGCCAGCAGCTGGGAGGCTTACAATGAGCAGTTCTTC. The chain employs TRBV7-9 and TRBJ2-1; D perhaps matches TRBD2 (6 bases). Germline lookup yields CDR1 SEHNR and CDR2 FQNEAQ (reference sequence). The CDR3 length is 13 residues. V lost 4 bases and J 4 bases, leaving 8 bases between the germline ends.

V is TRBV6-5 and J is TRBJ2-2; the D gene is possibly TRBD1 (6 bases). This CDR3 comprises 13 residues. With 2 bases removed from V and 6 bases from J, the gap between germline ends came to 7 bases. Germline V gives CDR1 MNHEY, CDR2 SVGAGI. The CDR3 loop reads CASSYGQPGELFF. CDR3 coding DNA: TGTGCCAGCAGTTACGGACAGCCCGGGGAGCTGTTTTTT.

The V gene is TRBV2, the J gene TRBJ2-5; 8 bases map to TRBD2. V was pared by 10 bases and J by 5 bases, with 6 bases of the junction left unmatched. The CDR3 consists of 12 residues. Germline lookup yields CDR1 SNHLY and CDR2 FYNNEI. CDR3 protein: CATHGGAETQYF. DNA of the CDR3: TGTGCCACCCACGGGGGGGCCGAGACCCAGTACTTC.

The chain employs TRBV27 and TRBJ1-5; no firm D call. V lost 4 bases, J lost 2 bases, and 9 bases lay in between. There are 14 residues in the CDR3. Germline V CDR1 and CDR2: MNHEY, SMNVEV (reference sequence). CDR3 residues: CASSWVGGNQPQHF. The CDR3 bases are TGTGCCAGCAGTTGGGTCGGGGGCAATCAGCCCCAGCATTTT.

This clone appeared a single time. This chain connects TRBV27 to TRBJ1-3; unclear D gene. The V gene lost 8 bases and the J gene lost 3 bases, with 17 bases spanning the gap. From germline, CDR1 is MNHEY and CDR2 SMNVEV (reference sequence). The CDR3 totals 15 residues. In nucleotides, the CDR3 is TGTGCCAGCCCCCGGAAGCGGGTGTGTGGAAACACCATATATTTT. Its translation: CASPRKRVCGNTIYF.

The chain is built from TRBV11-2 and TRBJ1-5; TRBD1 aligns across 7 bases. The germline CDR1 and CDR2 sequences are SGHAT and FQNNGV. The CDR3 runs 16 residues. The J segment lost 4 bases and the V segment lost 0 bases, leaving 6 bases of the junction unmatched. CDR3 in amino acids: CASSLEGTATNQPQHF. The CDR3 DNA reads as TGTGCCAGCAGCTTAGAAGGGACAGCTACTAATCAGCCCCAGCATTTT.

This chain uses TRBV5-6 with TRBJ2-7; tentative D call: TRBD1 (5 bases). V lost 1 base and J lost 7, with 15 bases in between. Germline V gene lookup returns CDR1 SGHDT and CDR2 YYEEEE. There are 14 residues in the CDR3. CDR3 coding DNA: TGTGCCAGCAGCTTGCAGGGATGGGCGTTTGAGCAGTACTTC. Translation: CASSLQGWAFEQYF.

Written as DNA, the CDR3 is TGTGCCAGCAGCTTGAGTGACTATAACTATGGCTACACCTTC. The encoded protein is CASSLSDYNYGYTF. The V gene is TRBV5-6, the J gene TRBJ1-2; D gene unclear. The CDR3 totals 14 residues. Per the germline V gene, CDR1 is SGHDT and CDR2 is YYEEEE. V lost 1 base and J lost 1, with 8 bases in between.

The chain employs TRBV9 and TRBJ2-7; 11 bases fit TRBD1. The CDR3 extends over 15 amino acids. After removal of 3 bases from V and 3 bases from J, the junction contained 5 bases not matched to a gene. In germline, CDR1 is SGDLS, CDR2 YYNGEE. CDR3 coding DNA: TGTGCCAGCAGCGCCGGGACAGGGGGTATCTACGAGCAGTACTTC. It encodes CASSAGTGGIYEQYF.

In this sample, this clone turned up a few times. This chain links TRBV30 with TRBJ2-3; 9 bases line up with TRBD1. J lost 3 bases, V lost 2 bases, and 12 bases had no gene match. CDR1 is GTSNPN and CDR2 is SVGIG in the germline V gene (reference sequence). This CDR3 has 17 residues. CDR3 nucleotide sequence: TGTGCCTGGAGTACCGGGACAGGGTTTGGGAAAACAGATACGCAGTATTTT. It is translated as CAWSTGTGFGKTDTQYF.

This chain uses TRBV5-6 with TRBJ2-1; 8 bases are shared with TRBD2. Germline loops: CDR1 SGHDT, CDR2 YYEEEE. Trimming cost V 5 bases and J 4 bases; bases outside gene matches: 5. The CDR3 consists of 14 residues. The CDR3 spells CASSRGGVYNEQFF. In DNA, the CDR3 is TGTGCCAGCAGTCGGGGGGGAGTATACAATGAGCAGTTCTTC.

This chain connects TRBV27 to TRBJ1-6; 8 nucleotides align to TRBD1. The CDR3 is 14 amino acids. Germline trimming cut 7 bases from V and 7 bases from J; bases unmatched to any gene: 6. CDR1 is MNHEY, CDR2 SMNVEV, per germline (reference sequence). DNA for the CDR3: TGTGCCAGCACGCTCCAGGGGGCAAATTCACCCCTCCACTTT. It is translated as CASTLQGANSPLHF.

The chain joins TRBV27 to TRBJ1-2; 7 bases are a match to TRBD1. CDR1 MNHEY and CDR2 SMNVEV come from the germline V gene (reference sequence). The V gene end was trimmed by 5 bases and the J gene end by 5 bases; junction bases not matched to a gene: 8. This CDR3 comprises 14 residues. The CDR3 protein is CASSLIGTAYGYTF. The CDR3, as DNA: TGTGCCAGCAGTCTGATCGGGACAGCATATGGCTACACCTTC.

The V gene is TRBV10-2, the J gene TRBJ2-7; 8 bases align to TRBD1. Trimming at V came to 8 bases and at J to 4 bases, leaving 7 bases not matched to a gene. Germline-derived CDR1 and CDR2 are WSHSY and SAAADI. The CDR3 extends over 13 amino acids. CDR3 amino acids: CASSPTGEYEQYF. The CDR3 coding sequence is TGCGCCAGCTCGCCGACAGGGGAGTACGAGCAGTACTTC.

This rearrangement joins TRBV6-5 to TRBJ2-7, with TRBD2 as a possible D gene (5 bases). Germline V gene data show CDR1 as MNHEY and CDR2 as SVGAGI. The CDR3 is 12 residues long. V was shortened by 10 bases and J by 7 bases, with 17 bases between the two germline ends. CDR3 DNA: TGTGCCACCACCTACGGGAAACGTGAGCAGTACTTC. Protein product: CATTYGKREQYF.

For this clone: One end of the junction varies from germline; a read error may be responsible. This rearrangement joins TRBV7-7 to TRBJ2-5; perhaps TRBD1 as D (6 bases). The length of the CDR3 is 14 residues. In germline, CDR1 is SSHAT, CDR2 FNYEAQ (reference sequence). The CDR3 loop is CASSLYAGDETQYF. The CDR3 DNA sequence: TGTGCTAGCAGCTTATACGCAGGGGATGAGACCCAGTACTTC.

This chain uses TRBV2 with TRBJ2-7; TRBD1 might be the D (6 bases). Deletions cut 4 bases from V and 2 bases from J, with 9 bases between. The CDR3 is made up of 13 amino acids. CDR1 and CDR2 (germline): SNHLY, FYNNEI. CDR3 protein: CASSGTATYEQYF. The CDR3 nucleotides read TGTGCCAGCAGTGGGACAGCAACCTACGAGCAGTACTTC.

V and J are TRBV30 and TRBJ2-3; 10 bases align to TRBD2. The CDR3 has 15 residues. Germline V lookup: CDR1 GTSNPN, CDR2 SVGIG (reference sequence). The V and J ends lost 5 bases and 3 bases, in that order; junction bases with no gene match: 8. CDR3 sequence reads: CAWGRTSGITDTQYF. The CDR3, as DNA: TGTGCCTGGGGCCGGACTAGCGGTATTACAGATACGCAGTATTTT.